This passage covers 22 T cell receptor beta chains from one sample sequenced in a study of cytomegalovirus exposure and HLA in healthy donors. Vbeta (60) and Jbeta (13) primers were used in the PCR. The assay was immunoSEQ multiplex PCR, and TCRdb's table has in-frame clones only and misses some. Of about 130,000 clones in the sample, around three quarters were seen once. The sample was PBMCs. The receptors were gathered from a man between 35 and 55 years old in good health and CMV-seropositive.

The rearrangement links TRBV5-6 to TRBJ2-7, with 7 bases identical to TRBD1. This CDR3 is built from 14 residues. CDR1 and CDR2 from the germline V gene are SGHDT and YYEEEE. V shed 4 bases and J 3 bases; nucleotides not matched to a gene: 7. CDR3 protein: CASSPQGQYYEQYF. The CDR3 region has the DNA TGTGCCAGCAGCCCCCAGGGACAGTACTACGAGCAGTACTTC.

The V gene is TRBV5-1, the J gene TRBJ2-1; 10 bases line up with TRBD2. J lost 9 bases, V lost 3 bases, and 6 bases had no gene match. The germline CDR1 and CDR2 sequences are SGHRS and YFSETQ. CDR3 length equals 14 residues. CDR3 sequence: CASSWELAGREQFF. In nucleotides, the CDR3 is TGCGCCAGCAGCTGGGAACTAGCGGGACGTGAGCAGTTCTTC. Full variable domain (missing parts from reference TRBV5-1 and TRBJ2-1): KAGVTQTPRYLIKTRGQQVTLSCSPISGHRSVSWYQQTPGQGLQFLFEYFSETQRNKGNFPGRFSGRQFSNSRSEMNVSTLELGDSALYLCASSWELAGREQFFGPGTRLTVL.

The V call is TRBV28, the J call TRBJ2-7, with 8 bases lining up with TRBD1. The CDR3 length is 17 residues. With V trimmed by 5 bases and J by 1 base, 13 bases remained unmatched. Germline loops: CDR1 MDHEN, CDR2 SYDVKM. The chain's CDR3 is CASSPPFGTGLSYEQYF. CDR3 coding DNA: TGTGCCAGCAGTCCTCCTTTTGGGACAGGCTTATCCTACGAGCAGTACTTC.

The CDR3 loop reads CASSFRFGEQETQYF. The CDR3 coding sequence is TGTGCCAGCAGCTTCCGTTTCGGGGAACAAGAGACCCAGTACTTC. The V call is TRBV7-6, the J call TRBJ2-5; TRBD2 might be the D (5 bases). Germline lookup yields CDR1 SGHVS and CDR2 FNYEAQ. This CDR3 comprises 15 residues. The V end was cut by 3 bases, the J end by 2 bases, with 13 bases between.

The chain combines TRBV6-5 with TRBJ1-3; maybe TRBD1 (5 bases). Deletions cut 5 bases from V and 7 bases from J, with 15 bases between. CDR1 and CDR2 from the germline V gene are MNHEY and SVGAGI. The CDR3 contains 14 residues. CDR3 DNA: TGTGCCAGCAGTCAGGACGGGACTACCAACACCATATATTTT. This translates into CASSQDGTTNTIYF.

This clone was recorded a few times. This chain joins TRBV30 and TRBJ2-7; 10 bases agree with TRBD1. Per germline, CDR1 GTSNPN and CDR2 SVGIG (reference sequence). The CDR3 is made up of 13 amino acids. The V and J ends lost 5 bases and 4 bases, in that order; junction bases with no gene match: 5. The CDR3 region is CAWLDRGRYEQYF. The CDR3 DNA is TGTGCCTGGCTCGACAGGGGGCGGTACGAGCAGTACTTC.

The V call is TRBV27, the J call TRBJ2-6, with a possible D match to TRBD2 (6 bases). V was trimmed by 3 bases and J by 2 bases, leaving 11 bases between them. Germline assignment: CDR1 MNHEY and CDR2 SMNVEV (reference sequence). This CDR3 region has 16 residues. The DNA for the CDR3 is TGTGCCAGCAGTTTTCTTCCGGGGGCTGGGGCCAACGTCCTGACTTTC. This sequence encodes CASSFLPGAGANVLTF.

The chain combines TRBV2 with TRBJ2-2; D gene unclear. Between the trimmed V and J ends, which lost 5 bases and 3 bases, there was a span of 7 bases. This CDR3 comprises 13 residues. Per germline, CDR1 SNHLY and CDR2 FYNNEI. CDR3 sequence reads: CASSWQDTGELFF. The CDR3 DNA is TGTGCCAGCAGTTGGCAGGACACCGGGGAGCTGTTTTTT.

The J gene is TRBJ2-7, the V gene TRBV7-2; 8 nucleotides line up with TRBD2. This CDR3 has 13 residues. The V gene end was trimmed by 7 bases and the J gene end by 3 bases; junction bases not matched to a gene: 5. Germline V CDR1 and CDR2: SGHTA, FQGNSA. The CDR3 reads CASITSGRYEQYF. The CDR3 coding sequence is TGTGCCAGCATCACTAGCGGTCGCTACGAGCAGTACTTC. Full variable domain (outside the CDR3, taken from reference TRBV7-2 and TRBJ2-7): GAGVSQSPSNKVTEKGKDVELRCDPISGHTALYWYRQSLGQGLEFLIYFQGNSAPDKSGLPSDRFSAERTGGSVSTLTIQRTQQEDSAVYLCASITSGRYEQYFGPGTRLTVT.

The CDR3 here is CASSPLSPQEPQHF. DNA for the CDR3: TGCGCCAGCAGCCCGCTGTCACCCCAGGAGCCCCAGCATTTT. This chain connects TRBV5-1 to TRBJ1-5, with D hard to call. Per germline, CDR1 SGHRS and CDR2 YFSETQ. Trimming left V 4 bases short and J 8 bases short, with 16 bases between. The CDR3 runs to 14 residues.

V gene TRBV5-4 combines with J gene TRBJ2-1; 10 positions match TRBD2. Germline V gene lookup returns CDR1 SGHNT and CDR2 YYREEE (reference sequence). The ends lost 6 bases at V and 4 bases at J; junction bases unmatched: 1. CDR3 length: 13 amino acids. DNA for the CDR3: TGTGCCAGCAAAGCGGGAGGGTACAATGAGCAGTTCTTC. Encoded protein: CASKAGGYNEQFF. Variable domain in full (rest from reference TRBV5-4 and TRBJ2-1): ETGVTQSPTHLIKTRGQQVTLRCSSQSGHNTVSWYQQALGQGPQFIFQYYREEENGRGNFPPRFSGLQFPNYSSELNVNALELDDSALYLCASKAGGYNEQFFGPGTRLTVL.

The J gene is TRBJ1-1, the V gene TRBV5-1; TRBD1 might be the D (5 bases). There are 14 residues in the CDR3. V was trimmed by 3 bases and J by 5 bases, leaving 14 bases between them. Looked up from germline, CDR1 is SGHRS and CDR2 is YFSETQ. CDR3 residues: CASSSGHPMTEAFF. The DNA of the CDR3 is TGCGCCAGCAGCTCTGGACACCCGATGACTGAAGCTTTCTTT.

The rearrangement links TRBV7-8 to TRBJ1-5; D is possibly TRBD1 (6 bases). Germline CDR1 reads SGHVS; CDR2 reads FQNEAQ. This CDR3 is 14 amino acids long. V lost 5 bases and J 5 bases, leaving 13 bases between the germline ends. The CDR3 coding sequence is TGTGCCAGCAGCACCTCCAGGGGAGATCAGCCCCAGCATTTT. Translated: CASSTSRGDQPQHF. The full variable domain, its missing parts supplied by reference TRBV7-8 and TRBJ1-5, is GAGVSQSPRYKVAKRGQDVALRCDPISGHVSLFWYQQALGQGPEFLTYFQNEAQLDKSGLPSDRFFAERPEGSVSTLKIQRTQQEDSAVYLCASSTSRGDQPQHFGDGTRLSIL.

This clone has more than one count but fewer than ten. The gene calls are TRBV7-3 and TRBJ1-2; TRBD1 matches 10 bases. The CDR3 has 15 residues. V was pared by 4 bases and J by 8 bases, with 10 bases of the junction left unmatched. Germline loops: CDR1 SGHTA, CDR2 FQGTGA. For the CDR3, the DNA is TGTGCCAGCAGCTCCCTCGGGACAGGGGTGAGCGGCTACACCTTC. Translating gives CASSSLGTGVSGYTF. The variable domain in full, with the rest retrieved from reference TRBV7-3 and TRBJ1-2, is GAGVSQTPSNKVTEKGKYVELRCDPISGHTALYWYRQSLGQGPEFLIYFQGTGAADDSGLPNDRFFAVRPEGSVSTLKIQRTERGDSAVYLCASSSLGTGVSGYTFGSGTRLTVV.

The chain employs TRBV30 and TRBJ2-1; 7 positions agree with TRBD2. CDR3 length: 14 residues. Unmatched junction bases numbered 6, after V lost 3 bases and J lost 4 bases. Germline-derived CDR1 and CDR2 are GTSNPN and SVGIG (reference sequence). The CDR3 loop is CAWRTLAIYNEQFF. The CDR3 nucleotides read TGTGCCTGGAGAACACTAGCGATATACAATGAGCAGTTCTTC.

This clone appeared a few times. The CDR3 loop is CASSVRGRETQYF. CDR3 DNA sequence: TGTGCCAGCAGCGTCCGCGGGAGGGAGACCCAGTACTTC. The V gene is TRBV9, the J gene TRBJ2-5, with 8 nucleotides matching TRBD2. This CDR3 contains 13 residues. The V and J ends lost 2 bases and 5 bases, in that order; junction bases with no gene match: 2. Per the germline V gene, CDR1 is SGDLS and CDR2 is YYNGEE.

This clone was seen a handful of times. The chain joins TRBV10-3 to TRBJ2-2; 7 positions agree with TRBD1. CDR1 and CDR2 from the germline V gene are ENHRY and SYGVKD. J gave up 5 bases and V 0 bases, and 6 bases lay outside the gene matches. The CDR3 runs to 16 residues. CDR3 nucleotides: TGTGCCATCAGTGAGTCCGGGCAGGGGGTGACCGGGGAGCTGTTTTTT. Amino acid sequence: CAISESGQGVTGELFF.

The chain recombines TRBV19 with TRBJ1-1, with D possibly matching TRBD1 (6 bases). This CDR3 has 14 amino acids. Trimming pared 6 bases from V and 0 bases from J, leaving 11 bases between. From germline, CDR1 is LNHDA and CDR2 SQIVND (reference sequence). CDR3 coding DNA: TGTGCCAGTAGATCAGGGGACATGAACACTGAAGCTTTCTTT. Translation: CASRSGDMNTEAFF. The full variable domain, rest sourced from reference TRBV19 and TRBJ1-1, is DGGITQSPKYLFRKEGQNVTLSCEQNLNHDAMYWYRQDPGQGLRLIYYSQIVNDFQKGDIAEGYSVSREKKESFPLTVTSAQKNPTAFYLCASRSGDMNTEAFFGQGTRLTVV.

This clone appeared once. This sequence joins TRBV10-1 and TRBJ2-1, with 15 nucleotides matching TRBD2. Germline V lookup: CDR1 WNHNN, CDR2 SYGVQD (reference sequence). The junction had 8 bases not matched to a gene; V was cut back by 8 bases and J by 3 bases. The CDR3 spans 17 residues. The DNA of the CDR3 is TGCGCCAGCTCCGGGACTAGCGGGAGGAACAGCTACAATGAGCAGTTCTTC. This translates into CASSGTSGRNSYNEQFF.

In DNA, the CDR3 is TGCAGCGTTGAATGGGCCGCGAACACTGAAGCTTTCTTT. Amino acids: CSVEWAANTEAFF. This sequence joins TRBV29-1 and TRBJ1-1; no reliable D call. Germline CDR1 and CDR2: SQVTM and ANQGSEA. V lost 2 bases and J lost 1, with 8 bases in between. The length of the CDR3 is 13 residues.

The chain carries TRBV28 and TRBJ1-2, with 9 bases aligning to TRBD1. V shed 6 bases, J shed 8 bases, and the junction held 7 bases outside the gene matches. This CDR3 has 13 amino acids. Germline V gene sequence: CDR1 MDHEN, CDR2 SYDVKM. Written as DNA, the CDR3 is TGTGCCAGCAGCGACGGGACAGGGTTGGGCTACACCTTC. It translates to CASSDGTGLGYTF.

The V gene is TRBV5-1, the J gene TRBJ2-7; TRBD1 agrees at 7 bases. The CDR3 length is 14 residues. V gave up 4 bases and J gave up 6 bases; unmatched junction bases: 10. CDR1 and CDR2 from the germline V gene are SGHRS and YFSETQ. In nucleotides, the CDR3 is TGCGCCAGCAGCCCGAGGGGGCCCTTTATCGAGCAGTACTTC. It specifies CASSPRGPFIEQYF.